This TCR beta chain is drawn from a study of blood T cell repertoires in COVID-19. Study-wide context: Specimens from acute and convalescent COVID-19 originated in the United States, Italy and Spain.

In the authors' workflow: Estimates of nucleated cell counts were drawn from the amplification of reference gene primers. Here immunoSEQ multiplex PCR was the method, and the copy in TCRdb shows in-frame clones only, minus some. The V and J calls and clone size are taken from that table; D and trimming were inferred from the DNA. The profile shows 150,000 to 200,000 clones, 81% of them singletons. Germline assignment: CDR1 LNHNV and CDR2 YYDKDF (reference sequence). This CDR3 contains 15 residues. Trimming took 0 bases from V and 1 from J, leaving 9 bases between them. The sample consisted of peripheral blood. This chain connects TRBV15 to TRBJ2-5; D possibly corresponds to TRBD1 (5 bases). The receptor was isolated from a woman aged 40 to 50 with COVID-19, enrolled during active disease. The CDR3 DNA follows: TGTGCCACCAGCAGAGATCAGGGTTTCCAAGAGACCCAGTACTTC. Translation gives CATSRDQGFQETQYF.